These 12 T cell receptor beta chains originate from one sample sequenced in a study of T cells in Graves' hyperthyroidism and ophthalmopathy. Regions amplified from RNA transcripts were the TCR beta CDR3 regions. With the HTBI primer set, the TCR CDR3 went through a first round of RT-PCR. TCRdb reprocessed the multiplex PCR reads with MiXCR, giving one entry per CDR3 protein. The sample lists approximately 690,000 distinct CDR3 sequences; around 15% were seen once. The sequenced sample consisted of blood. All receptors derive from a woman in her forties or fifties with Graves' ophthalmopathy.

The sample holds many counts of this clonotype. The V and J genes are TRBV2 and TRBJ2-1; D gene uncertain. Germline CDR1 SNHLY, CDR2 FYNNEI. The ends were cut back, 1 base at V and 6 bases at J, with 7 bases in the middle. This CDR3 comprises 13 residues. The CDR3 spells CASSEGRSNEQFF. Here the CDR3 DNA reads TGTGCCAGCAGTGAAGGAAGGTCCAATGAGCAGTTCTTC.

The rearrangement uses TRBV2 and TRBJ2-7; a weak D match, TRBD2 (5 bases). CDR1 and CDR2 (germline): SNHLY, FYNNEI. The CDR3 runs 16 residues. V was trimmed by 5 bases and J by 0 bases, leaving 17 bases between them. In DNA form, the CDR3 reads TGTGCCAGCAGTCACGAGGGAGTGCCAAGCTCCTACGAGCAGTACTTC. The encoded protein is CASSHEGVPSSYEQYF.

In the case of this clonotype: No conserved phenylalanine or tryptophan is present at the end of the CDR3, so a read error is the likely explanation. This chain joins TRBV28 and TRBJ2-1, with 7 bases aligning to TRBD2. The V segment lost 6 bases and the J segment 0 bases; nucleotides outside the gene matches: 20. CDR1 is MDHEN, CDR2 SYDVKM, per germline. CDR3 length: 20 residues. This chain's CDR3 is CASRGRTITGTMNSYNEQFS. CDR3 DNA sequence: TGTGCCAGCAGGGGGAGGACAATAACCGGGACTATGAACTCCTACAATGAGCAGTTCTCC.

This chain connects TRBV19 to TRBJ1-3, with D maybe TRBD1 (5 bases). This CDR3 spans 15 amino acids. V was clipped by 7 bases and J by 0 bases, with 13 bases between them. The germline V gene encodes CDR1 LNHDA and CDR2 SQIVND (reference sequence). CDR3 bases: TGTGCCAGTAACGATCGAGGGGTCTCTGGAAACACCATATATTTT. As protein: CASNDRGVSGNTIYF.

CDR3 DNA sequence: TGTGCCAGTAGTATAGTTGCTGGTTCTGGCTACACCTTC. Translating gives CASSIVAGSGYTF. V is TRBV19 and J is TRBJ1-2; D call uncertain. Germline CDR1 LNHDA, CDR2 SQIVND (reference sequence). The V and J ends lost 1 base and 7 bases respectively, with 10 bases between them. The CDR3 extends over 13 amino acids.

This clonotype was seen at least ten times. The gene calls are TRBV20-1 and TRBJ2-1; no firm D call. This CDR3 contains 13 residues. Germline V lookup: CDR1 DFQATT, CDR2 SNEGSKA (reference sequence). Deletions cut 6 bases from V and 5 bases from J, with 14 bases between. The CDR3 bases are TGCAGTGCCCCCGGGCAAGAGGACAATGAGCAGTTCTTC. This translates into CSAPGQEDNEQFF.

CDR3 in amino acids: CASSRGSTSGNTGELFF. In nucleotides, the CDR3 is TGTGCCAGCAGCCGGGGATCGACTAGTGGTAACACCGGGGAGCTGTTTTTT. This chain uses TRBV14 with TRBJ2-2; maybe TRBD2 (6 bases). The length of the CDR3 is 17 residues. Germline lookup yields CDR1 SGHDN and CDR2 FVKESK. V was clipped by 4 bases and J by 2 bases, with 17 bases between them. The whole variable domain, remainder taken from reference TRBV14 and TRBJ2-2, is EAGVTQFPSHSVIEKGQTVTLRCDPISGHDNLYWYRRVMGKEIKFLLHFVKESKQDESGMPNNRFLAERTGGTYSTLKVQPAELEDSGVYFCASSRGSTSGNTGELFFGEGSRLTVL.

This clonotype has ten or more counts. The chain joins TRBV20-1 to TRBJ1-1, with D unclear. Looked up from germline, CDR1 is DFQATT and CDR2 is SNEGSKA (reference sequence). This CDR3 comprises 12 residues. The V and J ends lost 3 bases and 5 bases respectively, with 10 bases between them. The CDR3 bases are TGCAGTGCTAGTGATGAGGTGACTGAAGCTTTCTTT. Its translation is CSASDEVTEAFF.

This clonotype has a handful of counts. With a much larger clone just one base away, this may be a read error. The rearrangement links TRBV12-3 or TRBV12-4 to TRBJ1-1; 8 nucleotides match TRBD1. V dropped 5 bases and J dropped 5; count of bases not matched to a gene: 13. The CDR3 is 16 residues long. CDR3 loop: CASSVHPDRVFTEAFF. The CDR3 DNA sequence: TGTGCCAGCAGTGTACACCCGGACAGGGTGTTTACTGAAGCTTTCTTT.

The table lists this clonotype with many counts. V and J are TRBV3-1 and TRBJ2-1; 10 nucleotides agree with TRBD2. The junction had 9 bases not matched to a gene; V was cut back by 0 bases and J by 10 bases. The CDR3 is made up of 16 amino acids. From germline, CDR1 is LGHDT and CDR2 YNNKEL (reference sequence). CDR3: CASSQETASGSGEQFF. The CDR3 DNA reads TGTGCCAGCAGCCAAGAAACGGCTAGCGGGAGCGGGGAGCAGTTCTTC.

The gene calls are TRBV6-1 and TRBJ1-5; no clear D gene. The CDR3 spans 14 residues. Germline assignment: CDR1 MNHNS and CDR2 SASEGT. V was cut by 10 bases and J by 2 bases, with 15 bases left in between. CDR3 coding DNA: TGTGCCACCCAACGAGGGTTAGGCAATCAGCCCCAGCATTTT. Residues: CATQRGLGNQPQHF.

This rearrangement joins TRBV27 to TRBJ2-3, with D hard to call. Deletions cut 0 bases from V and 4 bases from J, with 8 bases between. The CDR3 has 14 residues. The germline V gene encodes CDR1 MNHEY and CDR2 SMNVEV (reference sequence). CDR3 protein: CASSLSTLADTQYF. The CDR3 nucleotides are TGTGCCAGCAGTTTATCGACGTTAGCAGATACGCAGTATTTT.